A single sample is the source of the 8 T cell receptor beta chains below, sequenced in a study of T cells in Graves' hyperthyroidism and ophthalmopathy. RNA transcripts served as the template for amplifying TCR beta CDR3 regions. An initial round of RT-PCR targeting the TCR CDR3 relied on the HTBI primer set. TCRdb analysed the multiplex PCR reads with MiXCR anew, one entry per CDR3 protein. The repertoire holds 650,000 to 750,000 distinct CDR3 sequences, with 11% to 15% as singletons. The sample consisted of blood. Receptors were obtained from a woman in her late teens or twenties with Graves' hyperthyroidism.

The chain recombines TRBV20-1 with TRBJ2-7; 14 bases align to TRBD2. The V segment lost 0 bases and the J segment 4 bases; nucleotides outside the gene matches: 5. The V gene's germline CDR1 is DFQATT and CDR2 SNEGSKA (reference sequence). The CDR3 extends over 16 amino acids. The CDR3 here is CSAREGTSGGIYEQYF. The DNA of the CDR3 is TGCAGTGCTAGAGAGGGGACTAGCGGGGGAATTTACGAGCAGTACTTC.

This clonotype was seen repeatedly, ten times or more. This rearrangement joins TRBV20-1 to TRBJ2-6; TRBD1 is a possible D gene (6 bases). The CDR3 runs to 16 residues. In germline, CDR1 is DFQATT, CDR2 SNEGSKA (reference sequence). V was pared by 0 bases and J by 2 bases, with 11 bases between. CDR3 nucleotide sequence: TGCAGTGCTAGAGACCGCAACAGGGCTGGGGCCAACGTCCTGACTTTC. It translates to CSARDRNRAGANVLTF.

The sample holds many counts of this clonotype. The chain couples TRBV20-1 to TRBJ1-1; D is unresolved. The ends were cut back, 4 bases at V and 6 bases at J, with 3 bases in the middle. The CDR3 has 9 residues. CDR1 is DFQATT, CDR2 SNEGSKA, per germline (reference sequence). The CDR3 DNA follows: TGCAGTGCTATTTCTGAAGCTTTCTTT. Amino acid sequence: CSAISEAFF.

The chain recombines TRBV4-2 with TRBJ1-4; no clear D. V was trimmed by 0 bases and J by 5 bases, leaving 10 bases between them. The CDR3 totals 15 residues. Germline V gene lookup returns CDR1 LGHNA and CDR2 YNFKEQ. The CDR3 DNA reads as TGTGCCAGCAGCCAAGAGGCGGATGGGAATGAAAAACTGTTTTTT. The encoded protein is CASSQEADGNEKLFF.

This clonotype was counted between two and nine times. The rearrangement uses TRBV4-3 and TRBJ2-1; D may correspond to TRBD1 or TRBD2 (6 bases each). Germline CDR1 reads LGHNA; CDR2 reads YSLEER. The V gene lost 0 bases and the J gene lost 6 bases, with 12 bases spanning the gap. This CDR3 has 15 amino acids. The CDR3 reads CASSQEGGWPNEQFF. CDR3 bases: TGCGCCAGCAGCCAAGAGGGGGGCTGGCCCAATGAGCAGTTCTTC.

CDR3 DNA: TGTGCCAGCAGTTTTGTGGGACAGGGACGGAATGAGCAGTTCTTC. Amino acids: CASSFVGQGRNEQFF. The chain has TRBV27 and TRBJ2-1, with 9 bases identical to TRBD1. Trimming took 3 bases from V and 7 from J; bases not matched to a gene: 7. This CDR3 has 15 residues. The germline CDR1 and CDR2 sequences are MNHEY and SMNVEV (reference sequence).

This rearrangement joins TRBV27 to TRBJ2-7, with D possibly TRBD2 on 6 matching bases. The CDR3 is 15 residues long. V dropped 1 base and J dropped 0 bases, with 10 bases sitting between them. The germline CDR1 and CDR2 sequences are MNHEY and SMNVEV (reference sequence). CDR3 loop: CASSLFSGTSYEQYF. The CDR3 DNA is TGTGCCAGCAGTTTATTTAGCGGTACCTCCTACGAGCAGTACTTC.

This sequence joins TRBV2 and TRBJ2-1; the D call may be TRBD1 or TRBD2 (5 bases each). The V and J ends lost 6 bases and 8 bases respectively, with 23 bases between them. Germline V gives CDR1 SNHLY, CDR2 FYNNEI. This CDR3 is 16 amino acids long. As DNA, the CDR3 is TGTGCCAGCAGGTCGCTTGGGCGAGGGGAGAGAGATGAGCAGTTCTTC. It is translated as CASRSLGRGERDEQFF.